These 17 T cell receptor beta chains share one sample of origin, sequenced in a study of cytotoxic CD8 clonotypes in ibrutinib-treated CLL (dated by TCRdb to about 2021). In the paper's terms, the time point label means: about twelve months on ibrutinib. The protocol used for the library was the immunoSEQ multiplex PCR assay. Imported from immuneACCESS, the table was reduced by TCRdb to in-frame sequences with V and J called. These copies leave out some clones; in studies compared against another copy, an unresolved V gene accounts for under half, and the cause of the remainder is not known. In all, the sample holds about 130,000 clones, and over 60% of those were seen once. The top ten hold around 13% of the sample. The sample in question was PBMCs, obtained after 12 months of ibrutinib treatment. The receptors derive from a human donor with chronic lymphocytic leukemia.

This sequence joins TRBV4-2 and TRBJ1-5; tentatively, D is TRBD1 (5 bases). Germline CDR1 is LGHNA and CDR2 is YNFKEQ. The germline V and J ends were trimmed by 3 bases and 3 bases, with 9 bases remaining between them. The CDR3 is made up of 14 amino acids. The CDR3 is CASSQGPDNQPQHF. For the CDR3, the DNA is TGTGCCAGCAGCCAGGGACCAGACAATCAGCCCCAGCATTTT.

A remark on this clone: The sample contains more than one DNA sequence encoding this CDR3. The chain is built from TRBV20-1 and TRBJ1-2; D call uncertain. From germline, CDR1 is DFQATT and CDR2 SNEGSKA (reference sequence). The CDR3 is 11 residues long. V lost 3 bases to trimming and J lost 0 bases, with 2 bases between them. The CDR3 loop is CSASPNYGYTF. The CDR3 nucleotides are TGCAGTGCTAGTCCTAACTATGGCTACACCTTC.

The rearrangement joins TRBV2 to TRBJ1-3; no reliable D call. The germline V and J ends were trimmed by 0 bases and 2 bases, with 11 bases remaining between them. CDR3 length: 16 amino acids. Germline V lookup: CDR1 SNHLY, CDR2 FYNNEI. CDR3 coding DNA: TGTGCCAGCAGTGAAGCACGGTCTGGGGCTGGAAACACCATATATTTT. Protein: CASSEARSGAGNTIYF.

The V gene is TRBV5-1, the J gene TRBJ2-5, with 13 bases that match TRBD2. This CDR3 region has 17 residues. After removal of 4 bases from V and 1 base from J, the junction contained 7 bases not matched to a gene. The germline CDR1 and CDR2 sequences are SGHRS and YFSETQ. The CDR3 region is CASSTAGLAGTQETQYF. The CDR3 bases are TGCGCCAGCAGCACAGCGGGACTAGCGGGAACCCAAGAGACCCAGTACTTC.

The V and J genes are TRBV5-6 and TRBJ1-1, with D maybe TRBD1 (5 bases). Trimming removed 2 bases from V and 3 bases from J, with 20 bases in between. The CDR3 has 17 residues. CDR1 and CDR2 from the germline V gene are SGHDT and YYEEEE. CDR3 in amino acids: CASSLEYRLEGDTEAFF. The CDR3 nucleotides read TGTGCCAGCAGCTTAGAATACAGGTTGGAAGGAGACACTGAAGCTTTCTTT.

The chain couples TRBV14 to TRBJ2-5; the match to TRBD2 covers 8 bases. V was clipped by 3 bases and J by 4 bases; unmatched bases: 13. Germline V gene data show CDR1 as SGHDN and CDR2 as FVKESK. This CDR3 is built from 17 residues. This CDR3 is CASSHLGSGRGRETQYF. Here the CDR3 DNA reads TGTGCCAGCAGCCACCTAGGCAGCGGGAGAGGGAGAGAGACCCAGTACTTC.

This chain joins TRBV6-1 and TRBJ2-7; D unclear. Germline V gene sequence: CDR1 MNHNS, CDR2 SASEGT. Trimming left V 2 bases short and J 0 bases short, with 11 bases between. The length of the CDR3 is 15 residues. The CDR3 nucleotides read TGTGCCAGCAGTGAAACCCCAGTGGACTCCTACGAGCAGTACTTC. Amino acids: CASSETPVDSYEQYF.

Only one count was recorded for this clone. V usage is TRBV4-3 and J usage is TRBJ1-3; D ambiguous. V was clipped by 0 bases and J by 0 bases, with 6 bases between them. In germline, CDR1 is LGHNA, CDR2 YSLEER. This CDR3 spans 15 amino acids. CDR3 residues: CASSQDSYSGNTIYF. The CDR3 DNA reads as TGCGCCAGCAGCCAAGACAGTTACTCTGGAAACACCATATATTTT.

CDR3 residues: CASSPQGSGTEAFF. DNA for the CDR3: TGCGCCAGCAGCCCGCAGGGGAGTGGGACTGAAGCTTTCTTT. This sequence joins TRBV5-1 and TRBJ1-1; tentative D call: TRBD1 (6 bases). In germline, CDR1 is SGHRS, CDR2 YFSETQ. V lost 4 bases and J 5 bases, leaving 15 bases between the germline ends. This CDR3 region has 14 residues.

The rearrangement uses TRBV11-1 and TRBJ2-1; D is uncertain. The CDR3 is made up of 11 amino acids. Germline V gene lookup returns CDR1 SGHAT and CDR2 FQDESV (reference sequence). Trimming took off 4 bases at V and 13 bases at J, with 11 bases between the two ends. CDR3: CASSSLTGQFF. The CDR3 region has the DNA TGTGCCAGCAGCTCACTCACCGGCCAGTTCTTC.

The chain is built from TRBV19 and TRBJ2-2; 8 bases line up with TRBD1. The CDR3 has 17 residues. Germline-derived CDR1 and CDR2 are LNHDA and SQIVND (reference sequence). The V and J ends lost 3 bases and 9 bases, in that order; junction bases with no gene match: 15. The CDR3, as DNA: TGTGCCAGTAGTATTACCCCAGGGGGCTCTTCGACGTGGGAGCTGTTTTTT. Protein: CASSITPGGSSTWELFF.

The chain carries TRBV5-4 and TRBJ1-5; TRBD1 is a possible D gene (6 bases). V was trimmed by 4 bases and J by 3 bases, leaving 14 bases between them. CDR1 and CDR2 (germline): SGHNT, YYREEE (reference sequence). The CDR3 spans 15 residues. CDR3 bases: TGTGCCAGCAGCGCGGGAGGGGGGCCCAATCAGCCCCAGCATTTT. It codes for CASSAGGGPNQPQHF.

V and J are TRBV6-6 and TRBJ2-7, with D unclear. V dropped 2 bases and J dropped 5 bases, with 19 bases sitting between them. This CDR3 is built from 16 residues. The germline V gene encodes CDR1 MNHNY and CDR2 SVGAGI (reference sequence). The CDR3 nucleotides are TGTGCCAGCAGTTACGGGCCAGGCTCCCTCCTAGACGAGCAGTACTTC. Amino acids: CASSYGPGSLLDEQYF.

CDR3 protein: CASSLAWGVAEAFF. In DNA form, the CDR3 reads TGCGCCAGCAGCTTGGCCTGGGGGGTAGCTGAAGCTTTCTTT. The chain has TRBV5-1 and TRBJ1-1; D is possibly TRBD1 (5 bases). Trimming removed 0 bases from V and 6 bases from J, with 12 bases in between. The CDR3 runs to 14 residues. The V gene's germline CDR1 is SGHRS and CDR2 YFSETQ.

The V and J genes are TRBV5-4 and TRBJ2-6; either TRBD1 or TRBD2 may fit D (5 bases each). V was pared by 0 bases and J by 2 bases, with 9 bases between. The CDR3 consists of 16 residues. Germline CDR1 SGHNT, CDR2 YYREEE (reference sequence). This CDR3 reads CASSLGGTAGANVLTF. DNA for the CDR3: TGTGCCAGCAGCTTGGGAGGGACCGCTGGGGCCAACGTCCTGACTTTC.

The chain carries TRBV7-9 and TRBJ2-7, with TRBD2 matching over 7 bases. This CDR3 region has 14 residues. With V trimmed by 3 bases and J by 1 base, 3 bases remained unmatched. Looked up from germline, CDR1 is SEHNR and CDR2 is FQNEAQ (reference sequence). The chain's CDR3 is CASSFTGLSYEQYF. In DNA, the CDR3 is TGTGCCAGCAGCTTTACGGGACTATCCTACGAGCAGTACTTC.

The rearrangement links TRBV2 to TRBJ2-1; 7 nucleotides line up with TRBD2. V trimming: 7 bases; J trimming: 8 bases; junction bases outside the gene matches: 14. CDR1 and CDR2 from the germline V gene are SNHLY and FYNNEI. This CDR3 contains 15 residues. The DNA for the CDR3 is TGTGCCAGCAAAAGACTAGCAGGCACGAGCGATGAGCAGTTCTTC. It encodes CASKRLAGTSDEQFF.